Shown below are 32 T cell receptor beta chains from a single sample sequenced in a study of response to subunit inactivated influenza vaccine. TCRdb re-derived calls from the RT-PCR reads in MiXCR, one entry per CDR3 protein. Here the sample spans 700,000 to 900,000 distinct CDR3 sequences, 21% being singletons. The sequencing used PBMCs from blood, collected 5 days after vaccination. The receptors derive from a man in his fifties who received an inactivated influenza vaccine.

This clonotype was recorded at least ten times. V usage is TRBV6-2 or TRBV6-3 and J usage is TRBJ2-7, with 9 bases lining up with TRBD2. Germline CDR1 is MNHEY and CDR2 is SVGEGT. CDR3 length: 16 amino acids. V shed 4 bases and J 4 bases; nucleotides not matched to a gene: 11. The DNA of the CDR3 is TGTGCCAGCAGTTCACTCGGACTAGCGAGGAATTACGAGCAGTACTTC. Protein: CASSSLGLARNYEQYF.

The gene calls are TRBV5-1 and TRBJ2-5; 11 positions match TRBD1. The V and J ends lost 7 bases and 7 bases, in that order; junction bases with no gene match: 18. Germline CDR1 is SGHRS and CDR2 is YFSETQ. There are 17 residues in the CDR3. CDR3 nucleotides: TGCGCCAGCCAAGGACAGGGGGCGGCTAGCGGGACAGGGACCCAGTACTTC. This translates into CASQGQGAASGTGTQYF.

This chain links TRBV28 with TRBJ2-1; the D is unclear. V shed 2 bases and J shed 7 bases, with 18 bases lying between them. The CDR3 has 16 residues. From germline, CDR1 is MDHEN and CDR2 SYDVKM. CDR3 amino acids: CASSLRSLEIWNEQFF. Here the CDR3 DNA reads TGTGCCAGCAGTTTACGGTCCCTCGAAATTTGGAATGAGCAGTTCTTC.

This clonotype was observed a single time. CDR3 nucleotide sequence: TGTGCCAGCAGTTACTGGGGGACTCCGTACAATGAGCAGTTCTTC. This codes for CASSYWGTPYNEQFF. This rearrangement joins TRBV6-2 or TRBV6-3 to TRBJ2-1; tentative D call: TRBD2 (6 bases). Trimming removed 1 base from V and 4 bases from J, with 11 bases in between. The CDR3 is made up of 15 amino acids. Looked up from germline, CDR1 is MNHEY and CDR2 is SVGEGT.

This clonotype was observed many times. This chain links TRBV4-3 with TRBJ2-7; the match to TRBD1 covers 8 bases. This CDR3 region has 14 residues. Germline assignment: CDR1 LGHNA and CDR2 YSLEER. V lost 2 bases to trimming and J lost 6 bases; unmatched junction nucleotides: 6. This CDR3 is CASSQWTGNGEQYF. CDR3 DNA: TGCGCCAGCAGCCAATGGACAGGGAACGGCGAGCAGTACTTC.

The chain carries TRBV29-1 and TRBJ2-7; unclear D gene. The CDR3 consists of 13 residues. Trimming removed 2 bases at V and 3 bases at J, with 11 bases between. Germline CDR1 is SQVTM and CDR2 is ANQGSEA. CDR3 DNA: TGCAGCGTTGAACGGTCAGGCAACTACGAGCAGTACTTC. Its translation: CSVERSGNYEQYF.

This clonotype has just a few counts. The chain joins TRBV4-3 to TRBJ2-3, with a weak D call TRBD2 (6 bases). CDR1 is LGHNA and CDR2 is YSLEER in the germline V gene. The CDR3 covers 15 residues. V dropped 0 bases and J dropped 4 bases, with 11 bases sitting between them. CDR3 nucleotide sequence: TGCGCCAGCAGCCAAGAGACTAGGGGCTCAGATACGCAGTATTTT. This encodes CASSQETRGSDTQYF.

There are many counts of this clonotype. The chain is built from TRBV4-1 and TRBJ1-1; a possible D gene is TRBD1 (5 bases). V gave up 4 bases and J gave up 0 bases, with 15 bases separating them. The germline gives CDR1 MGHRA, CDR2 YSYEKL. CDR3 size: 16 residues. The CDR3 loop reads CASSLVQGKMNTEAFF. The CDR3 nucleotides read TGCGCCAGCAGCCTTGTTCAGGGTAAAATGAACACTGAAGCTTTCTTT.

In its sample, this clonotype was seen a few times. The chain recombines TRBV20-1 with TRBJ2-4, with 7 bases aligning to TRBD2. Looked up from germline, CDR1 is DFQATT and CDR2 is SNEGSKA (reference sequence). With V trimmed by 2 bases and J by 2 bases, 6 bases remained unmatched. The CDR3 contains 15 residues. Here the CDR3 reads CSARRGRVSKNIQYF. Written as DNA, the CDR3 is TGCAGTGCTAGACGGGGGAGGGTGTCCAAAAACATTCAGTACTTC.

The sample holds a few counts of this clonotype. The gene calls are TRBV12-3 or TRBV12-4 and TRBJ1-2; D gene unclear. V lost 1 base to trimming and J lost 8 bases, with 14 bases between them. The CDR3 loop spans 14 amino acids. This CDR3 is CASSLGRVFRGYTF. As DNA, the CDR3 is TGTGCCAGCAGTTTAGGGCGGGTCTTTAGAGGCTACACCTTC.

This sequence joins TRBV9 and TRBJ2-3, with TRBD2 as a possible D gene (6 bases). The V end was cut by 0 bases, the J end by 2 bases, with 13 bases between. The germline CDR1 and CDR2 sequences are SGDLS and YYNGEE. This CDR3 has 16 residues. The CDR3 reads CASSVVSSGPTDTQYF. The CDR3 nucleotides are TGTGCCAGCAGCGTAGTGAGTAGCGGACCCACAGATACGCAGTATTTT.

There are many counts of this clonotype. The V call is TRBV5-1, the J call TRBJ1-5, with 7 bases that match TRBD1. CDR1 SGHRS and CDR2 YFSETQ come from the germline V gene. This CDR3 is 13 amino acids long. The V segment lost 5 bases and the J segment 4 bases; nucleotides outside the gene matches: 3. The CDR3 nucleotides read TGCGCCAGCAGAGGACAGGATAATCAGCCCCAGCATTTT. It specifies CASRGQDNQPQHF.

The chain recombines TRBV3-1 with TRBJ2-3; tentative D call: TRBD1 (5 bases). The V and J ends lost 1 base and 3 bases respectively, with 8 bases between them. CDR1 is LGHDT and CDR2 is YNNKEL in the germline V gene (reference sequence). The CDR3 length is 14 residues. The CDR3 nucleotides read TGTGCCAGCAGCCAAGTTCAGGGTACAGATACGCAGTATTTT. Translating gives CASSQVQGTDTQYF.

This clonotype appeared a few times. This chain connects TRBV7-9 to TRBJ2-7; tentative D call: TRBD2 (6 bases). The ends were cut back, 4 bases at V and 4 bases at J, with 17 bases in the middle. Germline assignment: CDR1 SEHNR and CDR2 FQNEAQ (reference sequence). CDR3 length equals 15 residues. The CDR3 sequence: CASSSHRDFRYEQYF. CDR3 DNA: TGTGCCAGCAGCTCCCATCGGGACTTTAGATACGAGCAGTACTTC.

V is TRBV11-2 and J is TRBJ2-2; 8 nucleotides line up with TRBD1. The CDR3 has 18 amino acids. The V gene's germline CDR1 is SGHAT and CDR2 FQNNGV. J was trimmed by 0 bases and V by 4 bases; bases with no gene match: 10. CDR3 bases: TGTGCCAGCAGCTCAATCAGGGGGCGGTTCGCGAACACCGGGGAGCTGTTTTTT. Translated: CASSSIRGRFANTGELFF. The whole variable domain, filled in from reference TRBV11-2 and TRBJ2-2, reads EAGVAQSPRYKIIEKRQSVAFWCNPISGHATLYWYQQILGQGPKLLIQFQNNGVVDDSQLPKDRFSAERLKGVDSTLKIQPAKLEDSAVYLCASSSIRGRFANTGELFFGEGSRLTVL.

This rearrangement joins TRBV5-1 to TRBJ2-7, with 10 bases lining up with TRBD1. J was trimmed by 2 bases and V by 3 bases; bases with no gene match: 2. Germline V gene data show CDR1 as SGHRS and CDR2 as YFSETQ. The CDR3 runs 14 residues. The CDR3 DNA sequence: TGCGCCAGCAGCTGGACAGGGGGTACCTACGAGCAGTACTTC. Translation: CASSWTGGTYEQYF.

This clonotype came up a few times. The chain couples TRBV7-2 to TRBJ2-7; possibly TRBD1 for D (6 bases). Deletions cut 3 bases from V and 7 bases from J, with 13 bases between. The CDR3 has 13 amino acids. From germline, CDR1 is SGHTA and CDR2 FQGNSA. CDR3 sequence reads: CASSFQGLGEQYF. The CDR3 bases are TGTGCCAGCAGCTTTCAGGGGCTTGGGGAGCAGTACTTC.

The V and J genes are TRBV20-1 and TRBJ2-3; D gene ambiguous. The CDR3 runs 15 residues. Trimming cost V 1 base and J 2 bases, with 13 bases left between them. The V gene's germline CDR1 is DFQATT and CDR2 SNEGSKA (reference sequence). The CDR3: CSARGSDGDTDTQYF. The DNA of the CDR3 is TGCAGTGCTAGAGGTTCGGACGGAGACACAGATACGCAGTATTTT.

This clonotype was recorded a few times. The chain recombines TRBV10-3 with TRBJ1-5; perhaps TRBD1 as D (5 bases). The CDR3 runs 13 residues. Per the germline V gene, CDR1 is ENHRY and CDR2 is SYGVKD. V dropped 4 bases and J dropped 9 bases, with 13 bases sitting between them. CDR3 sequence reads: CAISAGPVGPQHF. The CDR3 region has the DNA TGTGCCATCAGTGCAGGGCCGGTTGGGCCCCAGCATTTT.

This clonotype turned up a few times. The genes are TRBV5-6 and TRBJ1-2; 10 bases line up with TRBD1. The CDR3 is 15 residues long. V trimming: 5 bases; J trimming: 4 bases; junction bases outside the gene matches: 8. The germline gives CDR1 SGHDT, CDR2 YYEEEE. CDR3 residues: CASSHWTGGAYGYTF. CDR3 bases: TGTGCCAGCAGTCATTGGACAGGGGGAGCCTATGGCTACACCTTC.

The chain links TRBV20-1 to TRBJ2-7, with 7 positions matching TRBD1. Germline assignment: CDR1 DFQATT and CDR2 SNEGSKA (reference sequence). Unmatched junction bases numbered 14, after V lost 6 bases and J lost 6 bases. The CDR3 is made up of 14 amino acids. Written as DNA, the CDR3 is TGCAGTGCAACGGGCCCAGGGGGTAACGGCGAGCAGTACTTC. It encodes CSATGPGGNGEQYF.

The chain uses TRBV6-1 and TRBJ1-1, with D possibly matching TRBD1 (5 bases). The CDR3 runs to 14 residues. V shed 4 bases and J shed 0 bases, with 9 bases lying between them. Germline CDR1 and CDR2: MNHNS and SASEGT. CDR3 sequence reads: CASSGGVMNTEAFF. The CDR3 DNA follows: TGTGCCAGCAGTGGGGGGGTCATGAACACTGAAGCTTTCTTT.

This chain joins TRBV5-1 and TRBJ2-7, with 8 positions matching TRBD2. V was clipped by 4 bases and J by 6 bases; unmatched bases: 9. This CDR3 region has 14 residues. Looked up from germline, CDR1 is SGHRS and CDR2 is YFSETQ. The chain's CDR3 is CASSPGGAGGEQYF. CDR3 DNA: TGCGCCAGCAGCCCCGGCGGTGCGGGAGGCGAGCAGTACTTC.

This CDR3 is CATSRDPARRTYNEQFF. The CDR3 DNA reads TGTGCCACCAGCAGAGATCCTGCCAGGCGCACCTACAATGAGCAGTTCTTC. V usage is TRBV15 and J usage is TRBJ2-1; D unresolved. The V gene lost 0 bases and the J gene lost 2 bases, with 14 bases spanning the gap. Per germline, CDR1 LNHNV and CDR2 YYDKDF (reference sequence). CDR3 size: 17 residues.

This clonotype was detected ten times or more. The chain is built from TRBV29-1 and TRBJ1-1; unclear D gene. Germline-derived CDR1 and CDR2 are SQVTM and ANQGSEA. The V end lost 6 bases, the J end lost 0 bases, and 11 bases lay between the germline ends. CDR3 length: 13 amino acids. The CDR3 region has the DNA TGCAGCGTGGAGACAAGGATGAACACTGAAGCTTTCTTT. This codes for CSVETRMNTEAFF.

Ten or more counts support this clonotype. V usage is TRBV5-1 and J usage is TRBJ1-5; tentative D call: TRBD1 (5 bases). The germline V and J ends were trimmed by 0 bases and 2 bases, with 6 bases remaining between them. The germline V gene has CDR1 SGHRS and CDR2 YFSETQ. This CDR3 contains 14 residues. The CDR3, as DNA: TGCGCCAGCAGCTTGGGGGACGGCAATCAGCCCCAGCATTTT. Translated, it gives CASSLGDGNQPQHF.

V is TRBV11-2 and J is TRBJ2-1; D may correspond to TRBD1 or TRBD2 (6 bases each). V was cut by 5 bases and J by 1 base, with 18 bases left in between. This CDR3 contains 17 residues. CDR1 and CDR2 from the germline V gene are SGHAT and FQNNGV. The CDR3 reads CASSTDRLGGSYNEQFF. The CDR3 bases are TGTGCCAGCAGCACGGACAGACTGGGGGGTTCCTACAATGAGCAGTTCTTC.

This chain links TRBV18 with TRBJ1-5, with D unresolved. The CDR3 runs 14 residues. From germline, CDR1 is KGHSH and CDR2 LQKENI. V dropped 3 bases and J dropped 0 bases, with 6 bases sitting between them. The chain's CDR3 is CASSPSDSNQPQHF. CDR3 in DNA: TGTGCCAGCTCACCGTCGGATAGCAATCAGCCCCAGCATTTT.

CDR3 nucleotide sequence: TGCGCCAGCAGCCAATTGGGGACCCACACTGAAGCTTTCTTT. Amino acids: CASSQLGTHTEAFF. The chain combines TRBV4-1 with TRBJ1-1; possibly TRBD1 for D (5 bases). Between the trimmed V and J ends, which lost 2 bases and 3 bases, there was a span of 10 bases. Looked up from germline, CDR1 is MGHRA and CDR2 is YSYEKL. This CDR3 has 14 amino acids.

With regard to this clonotype: An end of the junction differs from the germline gene, which may be a read error. The V gene is TRBV20-1, the J gene TRBJ2-5, with D possibly matching TRBD2 (5 bases). The germline CDR1 and CDR2 sequences are DFQATT and SNEGSKA (reference sequence). The CDR3 is 12 residues long. The CDR3 DNA reads as TGCAGTGCCGAGGGATCTCAAGTGACCCAGTACTTC. Residues: CSAEGSQVTQYF.

This clonotype was recorded a few times. The gene calls are TRBV20-1 and TRBJ2-7; 7 bases are a match to TRBD2. The length of the CDR3 is 14 residues. Germline V gene sequence: CDR1 DFQATT, CDR2 SNEGSKA (reference sequence). V was pared by 0 bases and J by 7 bases, with 9 bases of the junction left unmatched. CDR3 residues: CSARDPAGVREQYF. The CDR3, as DNA: TGCAGTGCTAGAGATCCGGCGGGAGTGAGGGAGCAGTACTTC.

This clonotype has a count of ten or more. The chain employs TRBV7-3 and TRBJ2-2; 7 bases are a match to TRBD1. V was clipped by 5 bases and J by 0 bases; unmatched bases: 0. Germline lookup yields CDR1 SGHTA and CDR2 FQGTGA. The CDR3 covers 14 residues. In nucleotides, the CDR3 is TGTGCCAGCAGCGGGACAGCGAACACCGGGGAGCTGTTTTTT. It specifies CASSGTANTGELFF.